This TCR beta chain derives from a study of T cell repertoires in cytomegalovirus infection. Across the whole study: Based on public TCR beta signatures, there were indications of CMV infection and of a matching HLA type.

One entry per CDR3 protein results from TCRdb running MiXCR on the reads. The sample consists of around 71,000 distinct CDR3 sequences, roughly 40% of them appearing once. The V segment lost 5 bases and the J segment 4 bases; nucleotides outside the gene matches: 19. Germline V gene sequence: CDR1 SEHNR, CDR2 FQNEAQ (reference sequence). The CDR3 consists of 18 residues. Study observations and caveats: CMV-specific TCR beta clonotypes restricted by HLA-C were the ones dominating the ex vivo response.

As regards this clonotype: Its antigen is still unknown.

The clonotype was recovered from a human donor in good health (CMV status not recorded). Some clones in this sample may be carry-over from other donors' samples. V and J are TRBV7-9 and TRBJ1-2; 7 nucleotides align to TRBD1. Sequenced material: CD8+ T cells from cultured PBMCs, taken from culture after CMV antigen stimulation. The DNA of the CDR3 is TGTGCCAGCAGCGGAGAGACAGGGTCCCTCGCTTACCTCTATGGCTACACCTTC. As protein: CASSGETGSLAYLYGYTF.